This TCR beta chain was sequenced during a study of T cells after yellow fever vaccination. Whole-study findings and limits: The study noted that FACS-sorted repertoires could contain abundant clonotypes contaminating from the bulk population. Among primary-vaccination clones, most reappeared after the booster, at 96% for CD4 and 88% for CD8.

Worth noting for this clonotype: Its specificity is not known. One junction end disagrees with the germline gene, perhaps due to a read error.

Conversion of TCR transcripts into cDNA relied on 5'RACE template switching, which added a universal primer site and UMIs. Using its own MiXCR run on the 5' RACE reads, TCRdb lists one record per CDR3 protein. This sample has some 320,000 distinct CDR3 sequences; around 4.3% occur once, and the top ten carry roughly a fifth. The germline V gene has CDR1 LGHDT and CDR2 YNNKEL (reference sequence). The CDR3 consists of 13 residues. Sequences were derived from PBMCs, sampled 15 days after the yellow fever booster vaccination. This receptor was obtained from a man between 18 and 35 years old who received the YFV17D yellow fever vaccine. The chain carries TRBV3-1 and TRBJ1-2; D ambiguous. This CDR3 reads CASSQVPGTSGAF. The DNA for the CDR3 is TGTGCCAGCAGCCAGGTCCCTGGCACCTCCGGGGCCTTC.